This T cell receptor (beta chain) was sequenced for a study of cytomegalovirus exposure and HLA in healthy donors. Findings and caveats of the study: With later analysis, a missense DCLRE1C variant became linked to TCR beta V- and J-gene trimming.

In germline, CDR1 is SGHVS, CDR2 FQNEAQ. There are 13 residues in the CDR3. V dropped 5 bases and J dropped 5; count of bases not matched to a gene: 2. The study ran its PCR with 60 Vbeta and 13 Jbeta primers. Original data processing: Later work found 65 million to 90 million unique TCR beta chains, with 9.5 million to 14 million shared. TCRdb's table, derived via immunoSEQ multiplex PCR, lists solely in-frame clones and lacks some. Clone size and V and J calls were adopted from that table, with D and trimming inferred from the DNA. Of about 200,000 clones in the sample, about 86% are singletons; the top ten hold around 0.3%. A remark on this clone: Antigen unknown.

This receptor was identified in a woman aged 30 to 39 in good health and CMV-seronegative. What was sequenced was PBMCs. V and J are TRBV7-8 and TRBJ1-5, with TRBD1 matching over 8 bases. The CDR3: CASSPQGDQPQHF. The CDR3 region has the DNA TGTGCCAGCAGCCCACAGGGGGATCAGCCCCAGCATTTT.